The sequence of this T cell receptor (beta chain) was determined in a study of response to subunit inactivated influenza vaccine. To note about this clonotype: Its antigen remains unidentified.

Overall study findings and caveats: Every seasonal influenza vaccination brings in few new T cells, the authors suggested.

Germline V CDR1 and CDR2: KGHDR, SFDVKD. This CDR3 contains 13 residues. V lost 10 bases to trimming and J lost 6 bases, with 16 bases between them. In TCRdb, the RT-PCR reads were re-called with MiXCR into one record per CDR3 protein. The sample lists around 520,000 distinct CDR3 sequences, about 12% occurring once. This sample comprised PBMCs from blood, obtained on the day of vaccination. The sequence came from a man aged 45-65 years who received an inactivated influenza vaccine. The chain joins TRBV24-1 to TRBJ2-3; D perhaps matches TRBD1 (6 bases). The CDR3 reads CATNMGASDTQYF. The CDR3 DNA is TGTGCCACAAACATGGGGGCTTCTGATACGCAGTATTTT.